This T cell receptor (beta chain) is from a study of T-cell reconstitution after alpha-beta-depleted transplantation in children. This clonotype has only a few counts. Its antigen is unidentified. The V and J ends lost 4 bases and 0 bases, in that order; junction bases with no gene match: 5. This CDR3 has 15 residues. The germline V gene encodes CDR1 ENHRY and CDR2 SYGVKD. Unique molecular identifiers were used in preparing the TCRbeta library. TCRdb passed the PCR reads through MiXCR, listing each CDR3 protein once. The top ten clones hold 50% to 65% of a sample with around 76,000 distinct CDR3 sequences, 15% to 20% of them seen once. Findings and caveats of the study: The origin of alpha-beta T cells about two months after transplant was reportedly several hundred expanded graft clones. It was surviving recipient T cells and thymic progenitors that gave some patients high TCRbeta diversity at day 60. Hyperexpanded clones declined; after one year, newly produced T cells mostly supplied diversity.

The J gene is TRBJ2-7, the V gene TRBV10-3; 8 nucleotides agree with TRBD2. The sequence was obtained from a male patient under 10 years old who had a stem cell transplant for acute lymphoblastic leukemia, so the T cells may come from the graft donor. Material: PBMCs, mostly from graft donor cells, obtained 360 days after TCRalphabeta/CD19-depleted stem cell transplant. The CDR3 bases are TGTGCCATCAGTGGTATAGCGGGAAGCTCCTACGAGCAGTACTTC. Protein product: CAISGIAGSSYEQYF.